The 20 T cell receptor beta chains below come from one sample, sequenced in a study of OX40 agonist ivuxolimab in advanced cancers. Libraries were prepared by immunoSEQ multiplex PCR; TCRdb keeps only in-frame clonotypes and omits some of them. Found here are about 37,000 clones, 83% of them singletons; the top ten hold 20% to 25%. The sequences come from CD4+ or CD8+ T cells sorted from blood, collected in a trial of the OX40 agonist ivuxolimab. The receptors originated from an adult with an advanced solid tumor such as melanoma, head and neck, liver or kidney cancer.

The genes are TRBV29-1 and TRBJ1-1; tentative D call: TRBD1 (5 bases). The CDR3 is 10 amino acids. Germline V CDR1 and CDR2: SQVTM, ANQGSEA. V lost 4 bases and J 8 bases, leaving 8 bases between the germline ends. This CDR3 reads CSVGEGEAFF. CDR3 bases: TGCAGCGTTGGGGAGGGGGAAGCTTTCTTT.

This clone was recorded once. This chain connects TRBV19 to TRBJ1-2; tentatively, D is TRBD1 (5 bases). Trimming took off 3 bases at V and 3 bases at J, with 8 bases between the two ends. The V gene's germline CDR1 is LNHDA and CDR2 SQIVND (reference sequence). The CDR3 contains 13 residues. The CDR3 DNA sequence: TGTGCCAGTAGTATCGGGACGGACTATGGCTACACCTTC. This encodes CASSIGTDYGYTF.

The chain links TRBV4-1 to TRBJ2-7, with D possibly called TRBD1 or TRBD2 (5 bases each). CDR1 and CDR2 (germline): MGHRA, YSYEKL. This CDR3 has 17 residues. V lost 0 bases and J 5 bases, leaving 20 bases between the germline ends. The CDR3 loop reads CASSQDGQRGTGNEQYF. CDR3 nucleotide sequence: TGCGCCAGCAGCCAAGACGGTCAGCGAGGGACGGGGAACGAGCAGTACTTC.

The V call is TRBV4-1, the J call TRBJ1-1; a weak D match, TRBD1 (6 bases). Germline values: CDR1 MGHRA, CDR2 YSYEKL. Trimming shortened V by 0 bases and J by 3 bases, and 11 bases separated the two germline ends. The CDR3 runs to 15 residues. The CDR3 spells CASSQERGADTEAFF. CDR3 coding DNA: TGCGCCAGCAGCCAAGAGAGGGGGGCGGACACTGAAGCTTTCTTT.

The chain is built from TRBV19 and TRBJ1-5, with a weak D call TRBD1 (5 bases). The V gene's germline CDR1 is LNHDA and CDR2 SQIVND (reference sequence). This CDR3 has 16 residues. V was pared by 2 bases and J by 1 base, with 12 bases between. The CDR3 DNA reads as TGTGCCAGTAGTATAATGCAGGGAGGCAGCAATCAGCCCCAGCATTTT. It codes for CASSIMQGGSNQPQHF.

J is TRBJ2-7 and V is TRBV5-1; 8 bases align to TRBD1. Germline V lookup: CDR1 SGHRS, CDR2 YFSETQ. There are 14 residues in the CDR3. The V segment lost 4 bases and the J segment 2 bases; nucleotides outside the gene matches: 5. In DNA form, the CDR3 reads TGCGCCAGCAGCCCTGGACAGGGCGCCTACGAGCAGTACTTC. Amino acid sequence: CASSPGQGAYEQYF.

V gene TRBV9 combines with J gene TRBJ2-2; TRBD2 matches at 8 bases. Germline V gene data show CDR1 as SGDLS and CDR2 as YYNGEE. This CDR3 contains 15 residues. V lost 0 bases to trimming and J lost 5 bases; unmatched junction nucleotides: 3. CDR3 sequence reads: CASSVAGGGTGELFF. Here the CDR3 DNA reads TGTGCCAGCAGCGTAGCGGGAGGGGGTACCGGGGAGCTGTTTTTT.

The chain uses TRBV29-1 and TRBJ2-7; D is perhaps TRBD1 or TRBD2 (5 bases each). The CDR3 covers 11 residues. V dropped 7 bases and J dropped 2 bases, with 9 bases sitting between them. Per the germline V gene, CDR1 is SQVTM and CDR2 is ANQGSEA. Written as DNA, the CDR3 is TGCAGCGCCGGGACGCCCTACGAGCAGTACTTC. Protein sequence: CSAGTPYEQYF.

This clone has a handful of counts. This chain links TRBV28 with TRBJ1-2, with 9 bases lining up with TRBD1. Losses at the gene ends were 6 bases for V and 4 bases for J; bases not matched to a gene: 6. Germline V gene lookup returns CDR1 MDHEN and CDR2 SYDVKM. The CDR3 spans 14 residues. The CDR3, as DNA: TGTGCCAGCAGCGGGGACAGGGCAGGCTATGGCTACACCTTC. As protein: CASSGDRAGYGYTF.

In DNA form, the CDR3 reads TGTGCCAGCAGCGCAACGGACGGGGCTAGGGCGGAGGACCACGAGCAGTACTTC. It specifies CASSATDGARAEDHEQYF. This chain joins TRBV13 and TRBJ2-7; possibly TRBD1 or TRBD2 for D (5 bases each). Trimming pared 5 bases from V and 5 bases from J, leaving 28 bases between. This CDR3 is built from 18 residues. Germline V gene lookup returns CDR1 PRHDT and CDR2 FYEKMQ (reference sequence). Combining the CDR3 with reference TRBV13 and TRBJ2-7 gives the whole variable domain AAGVIQSPRHLIKEKRETATLKCYPIPRHDTVYWYQQGPGQDPQFLISFYEKMQSDKGSIPDRFSAQQFSDYHSELNMSSLELGDSALYFCASSATDGARAEDHEQYFGPGTRLTVT.

The table lists this clone with a few counts. The V gene is TRBV28, the J gene TRBJ2-6, with D possibly TRBD1 on 5 matching bases. Trimming removed 2 bases at V and 0 bases at J, with 11 bases between. The CDR3 is made up of 17 amino acids. CDR1 and CDR2 from the germline V gene are MDHEN and SYDVKM. CDR3 protein: CASSLETANSGANVLTF. The DNA of the CDR3 is TGTGCCAGCAGTTTAGAGACAGCTAACTCTGGGGCCAACGTCCTGACTTTC.

The rearrangement uses TRBV28 and TRBJ1-2; D gene unclear. Trimming took off 5 bases at V and 8 bases at J, with 12 bases between the two ends. The CDR3 is 12 residues long. Germline-derived CDR1 and CDR2 are MDHEN and SYDVKM. This CDR3 is CASSNIQSGYTF. The CDR3, as DNA: TGTGCCAGCAGTAATATCCAGTCGGGCTACACCTTC.

This clone has a single count. The chain combines TRBV11-1 with TRBJ2-5, with D maybe TRBD1 (8 bases). Germline V CDR1 and CDR2: SGHAT, FQDESV (reference sequence). Trimming pared 2 bases from V and 5 bases from J, leaving 15 bases between. The CDR3 consists of 15 residues. The CDR3 DNA sequence: TGTGCCAGCAGCTTAACGACAGGGGAGGGGGAGACCCAGTACTTC. It encodes CASSLTTGEGETQYF.

The chain joins TRBV27 to TRBJ2-7; maybe TRBD2 (6 bases). The length of the CDR3 is 15 residues. CDR1 MNHEY and CDR2 SMNVEV come from the germline V gene (reference sequence). V shed 3 bases and J shed 3 bases, with 15 bases lying between them. The CDR3 DNA reads TGTGCCAGCAGTTTGGAGGGCGGTATTATCTACGAGCAGTACTTC. As protein: CASSLEGGIIYEQYF.

The chain recombines TRBV4-3 with TRBJ2-5; 9 nucleotides match TRBD2. V trimming: 0 bases; J trimming: 5 bases; junction bases outside the gene matches: 7. Germline CDR1 is LGHNA and CDR2 is YSLEER. This CDR3 has 16 residues. CDR3 protein: CASSQDPAGGGETQYF. CDR3 sequence (DNA): TGCGCCAGCAGCCAAGATCCAGCGGGGGGTGGCGAGACCCAGTACTTC.

V is TRBV28 and J is TRBJ2-7, with unresolved D. CDR1 is MDHEN and CDR2 is SYDVKM in the germline V gene. The length of the CDR3 is 14 residues. V lost 3 bases to trimming and J lost 9 bases, with 18 bases between them. CDR3 in amino acids: CASSLDPGFGLQYF. CDR3 DNA: TGTGCCAGCAGTTTGGATCCGGGTTTTGGGTTGCAGTACTTC.

The chain has TRBV7-9 and TRBJ2-1, with 7 bases identical to TRBD1. The CDR3 length is 16 residues. Germline CDR1 and CDR2: SEHNR and FQNEAQ (reference sequence). V trimming: 2 bases; J trimming: 0 bases; junction bases outside the gene matches: 4. CDR3 bases: TGTGCCAGCAGCTTAATAGGGACAGCCTCCTACAATGAGCAGTTCTTC. Translated, it gives CASSLIGTASYNEQFF.

This clone occurred once. The chain has TRBV27 and TRBJ1-5; no clear D gene. CDR1 and CDR2 from the germline V gene are MNHEY and SMNVEV (reference sequence). The CDR3 is 14 amino acids. Trimming pared 1 base from V and 4 bases from J, leaving 8 bases between. The CDR3 region is CASSLFGSNQPQHF. The CDR3 region has the DNA TGTGCCAGCAGTTTATTTGGCTCTAATCAGCCCCAGCATTTT.

In DNA, the CDR3 is TGTGCCAGCAGCCCCAGGACTAGCTTCAGCTCCTACGAGCAGTACTTC. This translates into CASSPRTSFSSYEQYF. The chain recombines TRBV11-2 with TRBJ2-7, with 8 bases fitting TRBD2. The junction had 9 bases not matched to a gene; V was cut back by 5 bases and J by 0 bases. In germline, CDR1 is SGHAT, CDR2 FQNNGV. This CDR3 is 16 amino acids long.

The chain employs TRBV5-4 and TRBJ1-1; 8 nucleotides align to TRBD1. The J segment lost 4 bases and the V segment lost 8 bases, leaving 10 bases of the junction unmatched. There are 14 residues in the CDR3. Germline V gives CDR1 SGHNT, CDR2 YYREEE (reference sequence). As DNA, the CDR3 is TGTGCCAGTCTACAGGGGGGGGGCCTCACTGAAGCTTTCTTT. Amino acid sequence: CASLQGGGLTEAFF. Complete variable domain (other parts from reference TRBV5-4 and TRBJ1-1): ETGVTQSPTHLIKTRGQQVTLRCSSQSGHNTVSWYQQALGQGPQFIFQYYREEENGRGNFPPRFSGLQFPNYSSELNVNALELDDSALYLCASLQGGGLTEAFFGQGTRLTVV.